This T cell receptor beta chain emerged from a study of CD8+CD57+ T cells in acquired aplastic anemia. Details on this clonotype: Its antigen is as yet unknown.

Genomic DNA served as template for TCR beta VDJ and CDR3 profiling. TCRdb re-called the reads through MiXCR, storing one row per CDR3 protein. The table lists approximately 470,000 distinct CDR3 sequences, around 33% of them singletons. Sequencing involved patients with CD8+CD57+ cell expansion previously shown by flow cytometry. Everyone among the patients had severe acquired aplastic anemia. The study, taken as a whole, reports: Found in both controls and patients were around 29 CD8+ CDR3 sequences. The study found no significant CD8+ Simpson's diversity difference between patients and controls.

Sequenced input: sorted CD4+, CD8+, or CD8+CD57+ T cells (not recorded which) from PBMCs. The TCR comes from a human donor with aplastic anemia.

The CDR3 DNA follows: TGCAGTGCTAGAGAAGGGGCAGAACAGCCCCAGCATTTT. Translation gives CSAREGAEQPQHF. The chain employs TRBV20-1 and TRBJ1-5, with a tentative D call TRBD1 (5 bases). The length of the CDR3 is 13 residues. Germline values: CDR1 DFQATT, CDR2 SNEGSKA (reference sequence). Trimming stripped 0 bases from V and 7 bases from J, with 10 bases between.